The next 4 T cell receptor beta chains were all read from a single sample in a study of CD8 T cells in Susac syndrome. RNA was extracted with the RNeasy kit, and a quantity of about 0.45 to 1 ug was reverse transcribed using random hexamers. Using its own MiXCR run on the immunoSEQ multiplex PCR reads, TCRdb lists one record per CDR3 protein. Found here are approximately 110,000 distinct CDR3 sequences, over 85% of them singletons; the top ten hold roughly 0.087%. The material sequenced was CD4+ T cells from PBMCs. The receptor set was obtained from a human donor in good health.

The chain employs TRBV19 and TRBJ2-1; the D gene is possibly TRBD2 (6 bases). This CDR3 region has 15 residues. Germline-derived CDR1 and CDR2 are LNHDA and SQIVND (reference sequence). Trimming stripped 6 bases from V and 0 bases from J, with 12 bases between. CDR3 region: CASRKRAGSYNEQFF. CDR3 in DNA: TGTGCCAGTAGAAAGAGAGCGGGCTCCTACAATGAGCAGTTCTTC.

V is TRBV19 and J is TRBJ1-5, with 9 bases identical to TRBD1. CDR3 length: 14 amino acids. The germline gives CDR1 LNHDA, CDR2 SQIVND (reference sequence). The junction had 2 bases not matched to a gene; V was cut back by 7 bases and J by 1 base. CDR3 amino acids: CASTGTGSNQPQHF. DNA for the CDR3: TGTGCCAGTACCGGGACAGGGAGCAATCAGCCCCAGCATTTT.

The CDR3 region has the DNA TGCAGTGCTGCTCGACAGGGCGGGTATCAGCCCCAGCATTTT. Protein product: CSAARQGGYQPQHF. The chain combines TRBV20-1 with TRBJ1-5; 7 bases fit TRBD1. The V and J ends lost 5 bases and 5 bases, in that order; junction bases with no gene match: 9. CDR3 size: 14 residues. CDR1 is DFQATT, CDR2 SNEGSKA, per germline (reference sequence).

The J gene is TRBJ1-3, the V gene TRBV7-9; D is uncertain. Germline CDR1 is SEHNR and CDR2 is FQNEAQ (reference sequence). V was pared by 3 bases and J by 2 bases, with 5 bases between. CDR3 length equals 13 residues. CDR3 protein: CASSLMAGNTIYF. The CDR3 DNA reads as TGTGCCAGCAGCTTGATGGCTGGAAACACCATATATTTT. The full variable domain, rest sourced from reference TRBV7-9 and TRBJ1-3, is DTGVSQNPRHKITKRGQNVTFRCDPISEHNRLYWYRQTLGQGPEFLTYFQNEAQLEKSRLLSDRFSAERPKGSFSTLEIQRTEQGDSAMYLCASSLMAGNTIYFGEGSWLTVV.